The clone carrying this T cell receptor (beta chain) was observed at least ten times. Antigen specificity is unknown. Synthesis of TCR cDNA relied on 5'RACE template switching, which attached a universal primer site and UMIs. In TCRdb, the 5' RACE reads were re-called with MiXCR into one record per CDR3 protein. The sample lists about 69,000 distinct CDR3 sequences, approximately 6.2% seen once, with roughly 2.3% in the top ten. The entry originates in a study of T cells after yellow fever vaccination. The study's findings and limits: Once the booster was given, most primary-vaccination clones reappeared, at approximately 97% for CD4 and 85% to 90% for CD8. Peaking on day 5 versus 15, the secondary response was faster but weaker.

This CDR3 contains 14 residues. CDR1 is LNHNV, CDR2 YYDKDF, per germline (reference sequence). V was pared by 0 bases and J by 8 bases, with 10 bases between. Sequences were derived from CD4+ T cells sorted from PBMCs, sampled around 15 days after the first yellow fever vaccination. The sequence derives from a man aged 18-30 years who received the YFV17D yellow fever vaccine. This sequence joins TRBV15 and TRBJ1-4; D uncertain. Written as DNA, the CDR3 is TGTGCCACCAGCAGAGATCGGACCTCGGAAAAACTGTTTTTT. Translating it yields CATSRDRTSEKLFF.